This T cell receptor (beta chain) derives from a study of cytomegalovirus exposure and HLA in healthy donors. The germline V gene has CDR1 MNHNS and CDR2 SASEGT. This CDR3 comprises 15 residues. The V end was cut by 1 base, the J end by 3 bases, with 10 bases between. Primers for the PCR totalled 60 Vbeta and 13 Jbeta. Profiling relied on immunoSEQ multiplex PCR, and the TCRdb table lists in-frame clones only, not all of them. The repertoire holds 99,000 or so clones, with around 80% as singletons. The sequencing sample was made of PBMCs. This receptor was identified in a man aged 18 to 35 in good health and CMV-seronegative. V and J are TRBV6-1 and TRBJ1-5; a weak D match, TRBD1 (5 bases). The CDR3 DNA is TGTGCCAGCAGTGAAGGAGTAGGGGTCAATCAGCCCCAGCATTTT. Translating it yields CASSEGVGVNQPQHF.